The sequence of this TCR beta chain was determined in a study of Ad26.COV2.S vaccination and SARS-CoV-2 variants. For the study at large: Donor participated within the Ad26.COV2.S arm of the COV1001 trial. Once, or twice with 56 days between doses, Ad26.COV2.S was given intramuscularly. Study-wide findings and caveats: The TCR breadth and depth analyses may have produced an underestimate of total T cell responses.

About this clone itself: As yet, its antigen is unknown.

The data were produced by immunoSEQ multiplex PCR, yet TCRdb's version contains in-frame clones alone and is incomplete. Found here are about 680,000 clones, more than 80% of them singletons; the top ten hold about 1.5%. Treatment meaning: 19 received Ad26.COV2.S at low or high dose, single or two shots; 5 received placebo; per-sample allocation not given. The samples date from day 63 after the first vaccine or placebo injection. Germline V lookup: CDR1 SNHLY, CDR2 FYNNEI. This CDR3 contains 13 residues. V was cut by 6 bases and J by 6 bases, with 12 bases left in between. The gene calls are TRBV2 and TRBJ2-1; D might be TRBD1 (5 bases). The input for sequencing was peripheral blood, taken in a trial of Ad26.COV2.S vaccine versus placebo. The TCR originated in a person aged 18 to 65 who received the Ad26.COV2.S COVID-19 vaccine or a placebo. The CDR3 sequence: CASRVDSTNEQFF. The CDR3 region has the DNA TGTGCCAGCAGGGTAGACAGTACCAATGAGCAGTTCTTC.